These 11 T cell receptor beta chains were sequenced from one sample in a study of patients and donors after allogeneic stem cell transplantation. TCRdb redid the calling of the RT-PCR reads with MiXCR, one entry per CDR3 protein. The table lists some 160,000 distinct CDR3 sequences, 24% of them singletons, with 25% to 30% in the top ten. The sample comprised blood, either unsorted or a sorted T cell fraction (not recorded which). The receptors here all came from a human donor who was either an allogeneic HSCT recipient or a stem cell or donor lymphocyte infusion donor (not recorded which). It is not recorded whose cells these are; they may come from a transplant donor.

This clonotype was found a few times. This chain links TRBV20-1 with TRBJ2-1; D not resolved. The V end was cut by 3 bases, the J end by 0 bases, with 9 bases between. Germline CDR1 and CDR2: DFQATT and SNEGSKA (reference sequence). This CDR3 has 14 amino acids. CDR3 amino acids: CSASGLSSYNEQFF. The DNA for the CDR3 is TGCAGTGCTAGCGGGCTCAGCTCCTACAATGAGCAGTTCTTC.

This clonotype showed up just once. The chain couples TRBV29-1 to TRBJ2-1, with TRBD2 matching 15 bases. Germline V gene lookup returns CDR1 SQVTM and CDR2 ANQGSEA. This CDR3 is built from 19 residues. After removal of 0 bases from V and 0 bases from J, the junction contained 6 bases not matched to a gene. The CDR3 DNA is TGCAGCGTTGAAGAGGGACTAGCGGGAGGTATGAGCTCCTACAATGAGCAGTTCTTC. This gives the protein CSVEEGLAGGMSSYNEQFF.

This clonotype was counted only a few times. CDR3 bases: TGTGCCAGCAGTTTCTTTTCAGTGACCTACGAGCAGTACTTC. It encodes CASSFFSVTYEQYF. The chain uses TRBV12-3 or TRBV12-4 and TRBJ2-7; D remains ambiguous. V lost 3 bases, J lost 2 bases, and 11 bases lay in between. The CDR3 sequence is 14 residues long.

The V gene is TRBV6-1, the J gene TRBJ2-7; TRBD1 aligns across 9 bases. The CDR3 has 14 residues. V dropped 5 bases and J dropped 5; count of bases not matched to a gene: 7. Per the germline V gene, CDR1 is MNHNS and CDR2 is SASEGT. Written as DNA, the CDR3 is TGTGCCAGCAGTCGGGACAGGGAGAGAAACGAGCAGTACTTC. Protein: CASSRDRERNEQYF.

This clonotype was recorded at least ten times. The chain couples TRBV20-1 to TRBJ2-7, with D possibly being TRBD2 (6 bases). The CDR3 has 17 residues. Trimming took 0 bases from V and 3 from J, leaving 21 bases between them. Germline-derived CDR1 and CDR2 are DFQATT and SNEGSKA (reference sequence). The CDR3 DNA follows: TGCAGTGCTAGAGATGCTAGATCCGGGACTTTAGTCTACGAGCAGTACTTC. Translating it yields CSARDARSGTLVYEQYF.

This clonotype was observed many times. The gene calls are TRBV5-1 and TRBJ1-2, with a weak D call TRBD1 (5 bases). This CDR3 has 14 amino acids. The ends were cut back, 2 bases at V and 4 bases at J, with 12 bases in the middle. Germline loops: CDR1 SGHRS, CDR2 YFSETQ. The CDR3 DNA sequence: TGCGCCAGCAGCTTAGACTTCCAGGGCTATGGCTACACCTTC. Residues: CASSLDFQGYGYTF.

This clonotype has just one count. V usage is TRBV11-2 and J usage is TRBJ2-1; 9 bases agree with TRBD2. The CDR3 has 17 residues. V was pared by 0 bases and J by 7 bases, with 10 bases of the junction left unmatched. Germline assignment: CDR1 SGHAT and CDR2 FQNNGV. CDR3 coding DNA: TGTGCCAGCAGCTTAGATCAAAGGCTAGCGGGGTTGAATGAGCAGTTCTTC. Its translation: CASSLDQRLAGLNEQFF.

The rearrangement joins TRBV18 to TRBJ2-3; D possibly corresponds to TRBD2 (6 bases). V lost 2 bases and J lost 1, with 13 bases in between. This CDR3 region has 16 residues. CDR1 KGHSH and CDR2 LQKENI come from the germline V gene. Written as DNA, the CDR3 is TGTGCCAGCTCACCATACGGGGGTGCGGGCACAGATACGCAGTATTTT. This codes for CASSPYGGAGTDTQYF.

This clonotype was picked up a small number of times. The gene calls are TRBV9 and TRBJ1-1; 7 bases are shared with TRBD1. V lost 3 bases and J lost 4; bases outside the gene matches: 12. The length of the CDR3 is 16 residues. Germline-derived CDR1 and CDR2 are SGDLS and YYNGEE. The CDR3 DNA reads TGTGCCAGCAGCGAACGTGGGTTGACAGGGATCACTGAAGCTTTCTTT. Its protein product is CASSERGLTGITEAFF.

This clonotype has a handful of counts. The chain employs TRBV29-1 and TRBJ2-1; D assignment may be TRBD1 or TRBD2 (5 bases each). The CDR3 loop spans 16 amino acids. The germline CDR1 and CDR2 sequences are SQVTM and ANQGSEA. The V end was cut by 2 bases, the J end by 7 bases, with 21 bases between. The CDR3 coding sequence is TGCAGCGTTGAATCCCCTAAGGACATTTGGGGGAATGAGCAGTTCTTC. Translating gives CSVESPKDIWGNEQFF.

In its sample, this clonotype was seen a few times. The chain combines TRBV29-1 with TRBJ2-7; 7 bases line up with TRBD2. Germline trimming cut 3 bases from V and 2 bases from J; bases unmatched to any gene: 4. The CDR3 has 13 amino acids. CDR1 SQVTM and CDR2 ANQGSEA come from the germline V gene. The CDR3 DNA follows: TGCAGCGTTGATCTAGCGGAGACCTACGAGCAGTACTTC. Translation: CSVDLAETYEQYF.